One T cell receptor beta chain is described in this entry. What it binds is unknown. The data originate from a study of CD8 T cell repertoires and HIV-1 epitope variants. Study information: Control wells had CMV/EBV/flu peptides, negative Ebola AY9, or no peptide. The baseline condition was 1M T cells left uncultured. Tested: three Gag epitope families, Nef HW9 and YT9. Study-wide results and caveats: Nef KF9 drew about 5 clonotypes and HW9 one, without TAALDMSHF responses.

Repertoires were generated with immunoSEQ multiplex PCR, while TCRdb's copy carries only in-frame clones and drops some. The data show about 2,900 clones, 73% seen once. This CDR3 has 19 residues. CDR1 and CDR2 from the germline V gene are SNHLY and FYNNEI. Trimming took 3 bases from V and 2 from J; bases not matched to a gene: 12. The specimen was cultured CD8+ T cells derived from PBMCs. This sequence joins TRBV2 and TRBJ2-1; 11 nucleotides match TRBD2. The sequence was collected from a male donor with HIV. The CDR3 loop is CASSDSGAGTSGPYNEQFF. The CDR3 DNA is TGTGCCAGCAGTGATTCGGGGGCCGGGACTAGCGGTCCCTACAATGAGCAGTTCTTC.